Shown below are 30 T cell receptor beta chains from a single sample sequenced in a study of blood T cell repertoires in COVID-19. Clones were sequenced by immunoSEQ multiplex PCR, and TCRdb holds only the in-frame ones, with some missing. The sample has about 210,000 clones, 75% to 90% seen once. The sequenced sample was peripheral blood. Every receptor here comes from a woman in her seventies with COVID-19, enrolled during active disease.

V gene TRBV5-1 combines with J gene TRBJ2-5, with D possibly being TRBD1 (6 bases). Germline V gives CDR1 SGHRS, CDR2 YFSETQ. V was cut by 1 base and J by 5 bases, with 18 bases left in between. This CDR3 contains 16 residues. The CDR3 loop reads CASSLFPGRGTETQYF. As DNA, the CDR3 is TGCGCCAGCAGCTTGTTTCCGGGCAGGGGAACGGAGACCCAGTACTTC.

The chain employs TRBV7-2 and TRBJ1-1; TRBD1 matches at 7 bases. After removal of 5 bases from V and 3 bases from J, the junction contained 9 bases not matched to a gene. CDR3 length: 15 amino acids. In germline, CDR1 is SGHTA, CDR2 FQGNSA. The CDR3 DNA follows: TGTGCCAGCAGCCCAGGGGGTTTAGGGGACACTGAAGCTTTCTTT. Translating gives CASSPGGLGDTEAFF.

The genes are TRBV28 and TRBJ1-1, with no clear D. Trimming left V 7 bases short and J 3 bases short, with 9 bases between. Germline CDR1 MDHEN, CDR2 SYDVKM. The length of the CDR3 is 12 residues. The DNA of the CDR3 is TGTGCCAGCAAGGAGCAATACACTGAAGCTTTCTTT. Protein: CASKEQYTEAFF.

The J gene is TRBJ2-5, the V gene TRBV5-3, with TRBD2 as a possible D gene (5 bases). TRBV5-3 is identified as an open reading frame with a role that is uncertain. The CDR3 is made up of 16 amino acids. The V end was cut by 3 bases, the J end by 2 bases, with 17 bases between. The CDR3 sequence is CARSSGEGVSQETQYF. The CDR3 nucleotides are TGTGCCAGAAGCTCGGGTGAGGGCGTCAGTCAAGAGACCCAGTACTTC.

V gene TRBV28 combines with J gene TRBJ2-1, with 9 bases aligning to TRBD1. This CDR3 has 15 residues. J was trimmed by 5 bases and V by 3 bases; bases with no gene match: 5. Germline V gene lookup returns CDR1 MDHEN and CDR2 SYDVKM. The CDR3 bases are TGTGCCAGCAGTTTTCAGACAGGGGGGGACAATGAGCAGTTCTTC. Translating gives CASSFQTGGDNEQFF.

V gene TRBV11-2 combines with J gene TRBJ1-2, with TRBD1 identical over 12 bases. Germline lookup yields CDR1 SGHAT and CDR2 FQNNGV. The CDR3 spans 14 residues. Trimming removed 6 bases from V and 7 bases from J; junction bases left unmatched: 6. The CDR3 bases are TGTGCCAGCAGTCGGGGACAGGGGGCGGCTGGCTACACCTTC. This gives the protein CASSRGQGAAGYTF. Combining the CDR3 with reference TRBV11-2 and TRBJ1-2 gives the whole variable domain EAGVAQSPRYKIIEKRQSVAFWCNPISGHATLYWYQQILGQGPKLLIQFQNNGVVDDSQLPKDRFSAERLKGVDSTLKIQPAKLEDSAVYLCASSRGQGAAGYTFGSGTRLTVV.

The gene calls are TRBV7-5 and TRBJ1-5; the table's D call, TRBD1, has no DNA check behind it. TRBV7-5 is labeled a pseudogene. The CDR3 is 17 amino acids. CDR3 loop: CARSLVQGKGSNQPQHF. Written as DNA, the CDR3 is TGTGCCAGAAGCTTAGTACAGGGAAAGGGAAGCAATCAGCCCCAGCATTTT.

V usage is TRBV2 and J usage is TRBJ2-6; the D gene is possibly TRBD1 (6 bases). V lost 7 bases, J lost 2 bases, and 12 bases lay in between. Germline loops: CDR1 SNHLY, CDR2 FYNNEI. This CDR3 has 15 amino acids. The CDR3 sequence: CASKQEGAGANVLTF. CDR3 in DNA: TGTGCCAGCAAACAAGAGGGGGCTGGGGCCAACGTCCTGACTTTC.

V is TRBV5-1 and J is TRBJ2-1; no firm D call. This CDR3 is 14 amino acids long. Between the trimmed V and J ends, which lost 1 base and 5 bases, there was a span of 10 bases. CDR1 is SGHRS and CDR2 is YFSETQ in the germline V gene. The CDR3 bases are TGCGCCAGCAGCTTGCCAAAAGCAAACAATGAGCAGTTCTTC. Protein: CASSLPKANNEQFF.

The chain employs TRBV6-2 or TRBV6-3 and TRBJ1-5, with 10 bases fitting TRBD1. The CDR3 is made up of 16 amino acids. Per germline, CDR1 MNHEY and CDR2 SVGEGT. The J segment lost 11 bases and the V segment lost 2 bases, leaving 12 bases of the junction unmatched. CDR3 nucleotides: TGTGCCAGCAGTTACGGCGGGACAGGGGTCCTAAAGACCCAGCATTTT. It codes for CASSYGGTGVLKTQHF.

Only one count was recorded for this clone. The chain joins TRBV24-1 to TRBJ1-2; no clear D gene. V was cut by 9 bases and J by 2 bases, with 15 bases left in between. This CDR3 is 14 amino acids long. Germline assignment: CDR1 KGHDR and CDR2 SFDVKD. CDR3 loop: CATAERAGNYGYTF. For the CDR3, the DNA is TGTGCCACCGCGGAGAGGGCCGGCAACTATGGCTACACCTTC.

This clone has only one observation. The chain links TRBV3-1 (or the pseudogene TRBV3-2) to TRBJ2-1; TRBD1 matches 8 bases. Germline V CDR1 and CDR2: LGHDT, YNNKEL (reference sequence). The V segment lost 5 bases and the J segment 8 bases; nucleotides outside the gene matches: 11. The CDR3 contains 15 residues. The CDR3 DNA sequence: TGTGCCAGCAGCGGACGGGACAGGAGTTGGGATGAGCAGTTCTTC. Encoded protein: CASSGRDRSWDEQFF.

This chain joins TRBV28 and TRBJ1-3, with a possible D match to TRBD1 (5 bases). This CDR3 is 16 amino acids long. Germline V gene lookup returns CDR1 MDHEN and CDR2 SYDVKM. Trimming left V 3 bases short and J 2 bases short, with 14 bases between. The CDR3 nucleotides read TGTGCCAGCAGTTTGACAGAAGGGGCGGCTGGAAACACCATATATTTT. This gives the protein CASSLTEGAAGNTIYF.

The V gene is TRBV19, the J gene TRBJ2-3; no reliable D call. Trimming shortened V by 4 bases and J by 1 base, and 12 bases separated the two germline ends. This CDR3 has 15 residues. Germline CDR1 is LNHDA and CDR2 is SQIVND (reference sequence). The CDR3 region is CASSSGRHRTDTQYF. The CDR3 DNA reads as TGTGCCAGTAGTAGTGGCAGGCACCGCACAGATACGCAGTATTTT.

The chain's CDR3 is CASSEAEMGQVNTGELFF. CDR3 nucleotides: TGTGCCAGCAGTGAAGCGGAAATGGGACAGGTGAACACCGGGGAGCTGTTTTTT. The chain links TRBV2 to TRBJ2-2; 8 bases fit TRBD1. The CDR3 is 18 residues long. Trimming cost V 0 bases and J 1 base; bases outside gene matches: 7. Germline loops: CDR1 SNHLY, CDR2 FYNNEI.

CDR3 protein: CASRPGGLDTQYF. The CDR3 region has the DNA TGTGCCAGCAGACCTGGGGGCCTAGATACGCAGTATTTT. The V gene is TRBV6-5, the J gene TRBJ2-3, with D possibly matching TRBD1 (6 bases). CDR3 length: 13 residues. CDR1 MNHEY and CDR2 SVGAGI come from the germline V gene. V was pared by 6 bases and J by 5 bases, with 12 bases between.

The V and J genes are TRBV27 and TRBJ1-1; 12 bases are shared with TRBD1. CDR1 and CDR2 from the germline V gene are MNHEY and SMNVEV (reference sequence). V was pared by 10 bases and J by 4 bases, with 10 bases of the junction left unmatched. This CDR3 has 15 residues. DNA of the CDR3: TGTGCCATACGAGGGACAGGGGGCGCATCCACTGAAGCTTTCTTT. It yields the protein CAIRGTGGASTEAFF.

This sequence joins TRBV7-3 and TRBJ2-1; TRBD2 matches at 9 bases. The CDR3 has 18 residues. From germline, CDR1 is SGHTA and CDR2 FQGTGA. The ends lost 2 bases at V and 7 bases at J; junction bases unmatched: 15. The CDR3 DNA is TGTGCCAGCAGCTTACTCCCCCCAGCTGGGACTAGCAGAAATGAGCAGTTCTTC. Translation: CASSLLPPAGTSRNEQFF.

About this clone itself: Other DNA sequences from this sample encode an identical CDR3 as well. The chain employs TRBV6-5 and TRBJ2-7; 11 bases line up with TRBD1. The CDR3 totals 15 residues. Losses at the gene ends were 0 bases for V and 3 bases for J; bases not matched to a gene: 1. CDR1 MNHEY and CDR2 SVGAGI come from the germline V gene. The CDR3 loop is CASSYSGTGGYEQYF. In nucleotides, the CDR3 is TGTGCCAGCAGTTACTCCGGGACAGGGGGCTACGAGCAGTACTTC.

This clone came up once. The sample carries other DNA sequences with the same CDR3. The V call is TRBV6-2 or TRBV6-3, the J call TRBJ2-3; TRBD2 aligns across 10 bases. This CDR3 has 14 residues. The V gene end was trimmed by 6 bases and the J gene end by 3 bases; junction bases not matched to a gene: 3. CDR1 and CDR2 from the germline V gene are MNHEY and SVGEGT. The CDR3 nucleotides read TGTGCCAGCAGCGCTAGCGGGAGAACAGATACGCAGTATTTT. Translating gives CASSASGRTDTQYF.

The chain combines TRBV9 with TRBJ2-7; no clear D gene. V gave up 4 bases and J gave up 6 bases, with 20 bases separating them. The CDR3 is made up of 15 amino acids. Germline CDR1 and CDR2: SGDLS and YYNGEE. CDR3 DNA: TGTGCCAGCAGCCCCCAGGCGCTTCCATCATCCGAGCAGTACTTC. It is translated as CASSPQALPSSEQYF.

In DNA, the CDR3 is TGTGCCACCAGCAGAGATCTAGCGGGAGGGGACAATGAGCAGTTCTTC. Encoded protein: CATSRDLAGGDNEQFF. The rearrangement links TRBV15 to TRBJ2-1; TRBD2 agrees at 12 bases. Germline CDR1 reads LNHNV; CDR2 reads YYDKDF (reference sequence). V was clipped by 0 bases and J by 5 bases; unmatched bases: 2. There are 16 residues in the CDR3.

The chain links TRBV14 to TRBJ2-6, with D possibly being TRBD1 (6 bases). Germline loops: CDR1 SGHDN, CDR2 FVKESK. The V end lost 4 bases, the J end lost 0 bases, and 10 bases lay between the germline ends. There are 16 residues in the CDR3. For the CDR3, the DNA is TGTGCCAGCAGCCCGAAACAGGGCTCTGGGGCCAACGTCCTGACTTTC. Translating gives CASSPKQGSGANVLTF.

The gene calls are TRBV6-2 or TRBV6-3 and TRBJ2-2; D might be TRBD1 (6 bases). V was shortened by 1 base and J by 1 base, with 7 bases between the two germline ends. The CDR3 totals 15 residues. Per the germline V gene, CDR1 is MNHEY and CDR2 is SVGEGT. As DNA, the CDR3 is TGTGCCAGCAGTTACTTGACAGGGAACACCGGGGAGCTGTTTTTT. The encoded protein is CASSYLTGNTGELFF.

CDR3 bases: TGTGCCAGCAGAGGTCGAAGGGAGTCTGAAGCTTTCTTT. It yields the protein CASRGRRESEAFF. V is TRBV6-5 and J is TRBJ1-1; D is unresolved. The CDR3 covers 13 residues. Trimming left V 6 bases short and J 6 bases short, with 14 bases between. Per the germline V gene, CDR1 is MNHEY and CDR2 is SVGAGI.

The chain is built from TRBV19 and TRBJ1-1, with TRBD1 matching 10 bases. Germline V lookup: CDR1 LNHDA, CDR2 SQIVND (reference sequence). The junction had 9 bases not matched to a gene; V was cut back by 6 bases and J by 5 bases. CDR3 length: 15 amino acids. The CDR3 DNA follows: TGTGCCAGTAGGGGGGTGGGACAGGGGAAAACTGAAGCTTTCTTT. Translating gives CASRGVGQGKTEAFF. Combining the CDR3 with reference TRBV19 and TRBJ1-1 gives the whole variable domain DGGITQSPKYLFRKEGQNVTLSCEQNLNHDAMYWYRQDPGQGLRLIYYSQIVNDFQKGDIAEGYSVSREKKESFPLTVTSAQKNPTAFYLCASRGVGQGKTEAFFGQGTRLTVV.

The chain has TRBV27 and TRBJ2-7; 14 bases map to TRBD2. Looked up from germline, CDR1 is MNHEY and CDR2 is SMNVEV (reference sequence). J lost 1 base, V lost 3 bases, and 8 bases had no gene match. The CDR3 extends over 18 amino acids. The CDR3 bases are TGTGCCAGCAGTTTTCGACTAGCGGGAGGGCCTGGGTCCTACGAGCAGTACTTC. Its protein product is CASSFRLAGGPGSYEQYF.

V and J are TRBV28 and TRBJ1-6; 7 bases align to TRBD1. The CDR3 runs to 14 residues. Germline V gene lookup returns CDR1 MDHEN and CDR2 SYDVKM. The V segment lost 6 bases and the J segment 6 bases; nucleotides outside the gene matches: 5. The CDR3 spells CASRNGQVNSPLHF. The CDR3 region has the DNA TGTGCCAGCAGAAATGGACAGGTTAATTCACCCCTCCACTTT. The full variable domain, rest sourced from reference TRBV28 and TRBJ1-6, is DVKVTQSSRYLVKRTGEKVFLECVQDMDHENMFWYRQDPGLGLRLIYFSYDVKMKEKGDIPEGYSVSREKKERFSLILESASTNQTSMYLCASRNGQVNSPLHFGNGTRLTVT.

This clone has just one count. The CDR3 DNA reads as TGTGCCTGGAGTGTACTAGGGGATACGCAGTATTTT. Translation: CAWSVLGDTQYF. V gene TRBV30 combines with J gene TRBJ2-3, with D possibly TRBD2 on 5 matching bases. The V gene's germline CDR1 is GTSNPN and CDR2 SVGIG (reference sequence). V was cut by 0 bases and J by 6 bases, with 7 bases left in between. The CDR3 loop spans 12 amino acids.

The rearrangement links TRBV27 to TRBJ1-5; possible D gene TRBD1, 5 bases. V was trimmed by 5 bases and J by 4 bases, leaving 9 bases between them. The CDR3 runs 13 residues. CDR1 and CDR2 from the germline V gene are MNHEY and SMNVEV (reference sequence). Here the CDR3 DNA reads TGTGCCAGCAGTATGGGGCGAAATCAGCCCCAGCATTTT. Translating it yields CASSMGRNQPQHF.